Listed here is a single T cell receptor (beta chain). Trimming shortened V by 5 bases and J by 7 bases, and 14 bases separated the two germline ends. The germline CDR1 and CDR2 sequences are LNHDA and SQIVND (reference sequence). This CDR3 is built from 13 residues. These data are taken from a study of shared clonotypes between healthy human individuals. At a deep level, the assay was run. Every subset had its genomic DNA shared out evenly among several immunoSEQ plates. Method: immunoSEQ multiplex PCR; TCRdb's copy keeps in-frame clones and lacks some. Seen here are roughly 95,000 clones, around half observed once, and the top ten hold about 16%.

The chain recombines TRBV19 with TRBJ2-5; D gene ambiguous. This TCR was sampled from a middle-aged woman in good health. Some clones in this sample may be carry-over from other donors' samples. Sequenced: PBMCs. As DNA, the CDR3 is TGTGCCAGTAGTGGGATAGGCTGGGGGACCCAGTACTTC. This codes for CASSGIGWGTQYF.